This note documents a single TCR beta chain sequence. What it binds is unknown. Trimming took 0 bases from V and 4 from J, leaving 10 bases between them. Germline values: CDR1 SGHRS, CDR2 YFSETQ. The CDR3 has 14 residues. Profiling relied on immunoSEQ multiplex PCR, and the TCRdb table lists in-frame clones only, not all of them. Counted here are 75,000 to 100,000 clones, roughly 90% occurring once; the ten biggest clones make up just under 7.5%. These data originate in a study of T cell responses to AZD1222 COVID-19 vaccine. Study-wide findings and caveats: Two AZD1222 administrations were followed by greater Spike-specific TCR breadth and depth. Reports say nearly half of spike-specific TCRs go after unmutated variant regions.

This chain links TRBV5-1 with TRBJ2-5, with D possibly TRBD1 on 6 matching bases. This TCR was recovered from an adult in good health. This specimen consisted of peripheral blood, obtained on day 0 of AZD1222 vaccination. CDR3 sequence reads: CASSLEGRGETQYF. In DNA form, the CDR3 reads TGCGCCAGCAGCTTGGAGGGCAGGGGAGAGACCCAGTACTTC.